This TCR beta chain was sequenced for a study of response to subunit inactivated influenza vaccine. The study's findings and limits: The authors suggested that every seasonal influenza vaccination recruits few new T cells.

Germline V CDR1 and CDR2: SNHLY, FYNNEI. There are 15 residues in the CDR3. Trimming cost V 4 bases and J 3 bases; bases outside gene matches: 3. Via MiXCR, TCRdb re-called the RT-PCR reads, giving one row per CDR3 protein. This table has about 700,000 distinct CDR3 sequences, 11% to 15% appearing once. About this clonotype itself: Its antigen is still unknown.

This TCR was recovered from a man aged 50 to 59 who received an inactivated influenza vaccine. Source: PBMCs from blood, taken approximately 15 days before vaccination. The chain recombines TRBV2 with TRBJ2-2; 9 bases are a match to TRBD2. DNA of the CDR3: TGTGCCAGCAGTGTGCGGGAGGGGTACACCGGGGAGCTGTTTTTT. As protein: CASSVREGYTGELFF.